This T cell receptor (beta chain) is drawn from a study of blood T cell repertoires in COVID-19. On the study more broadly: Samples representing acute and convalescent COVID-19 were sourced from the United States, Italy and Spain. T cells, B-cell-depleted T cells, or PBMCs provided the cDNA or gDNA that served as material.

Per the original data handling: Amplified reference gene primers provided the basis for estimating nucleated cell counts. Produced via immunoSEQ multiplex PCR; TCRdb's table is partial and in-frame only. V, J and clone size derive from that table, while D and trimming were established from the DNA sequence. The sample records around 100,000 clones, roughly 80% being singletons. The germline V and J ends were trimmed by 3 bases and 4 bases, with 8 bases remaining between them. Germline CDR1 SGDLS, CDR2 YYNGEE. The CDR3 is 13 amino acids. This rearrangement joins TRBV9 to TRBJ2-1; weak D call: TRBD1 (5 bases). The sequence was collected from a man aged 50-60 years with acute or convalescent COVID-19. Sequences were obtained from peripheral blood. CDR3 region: CASSGTFYNEQFF. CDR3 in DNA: TGTGCCAGCAGCGGGACATTTTACAATGAGCAGTTCTTC.